A single sample gave rise to the 21 T cell receptor beta chains below, sequenced in a study of T cells in Graves' hyperthyroidism and ophthalmopathy. TCR beta CDR3 regions were amplified from RNA transcripts. Initially, a first-round RT-PCR of the TCR CDR3 employed the HTBI primer set. Via MiXCR, TCRdb re-called the multiplex PCR reads, giving one row per CDR3 protein. Counted here are approximately 380,000 distinct CDR3 sequences, about 18% occurring once; the ten biggest clones make up around 4%. Source material: blood. The receptor set was obtained from a woman aged 18-29 years with Graves' hyperthyroidism.

This clonotype was counted only a few times. V is TRBV28 and J is TRBJ2-7; D might be TRBD1 (6 bases). Trimming stripped 7 bases from V and 2 bases from J, with 15 bases between. This CDR3 spans 14 amino acids. The germline gives CDR1 MDHEN, CDR2 SYDVKM. The CDR3 DNA reads as TGTGCCAGCACCTCACCGGGACAAACCTACGAGCAGTACTTC. Translated: CASTSPGQTYEQYF. The complete variable domain, with remaining parts taken from reference TRBV28 and TRBJ2-7, reads DVKVTQSSRYLVKRTGEKVFLECVQDMDHENMFWYRQDPGLGLRLIYFSYDVKMKEKGDIPEGYSVSREKKERFSLILESASTNQTSMYLCASTSPGQTYEQYFGPGTRLTVT.

This clonotype appeared once. The chain joins TRBV7-2 to TRBJ2-7; perhaps TRBD2 as D (6 bases). Trimming stripped 6 bases from V and 0 bases from J, with 12 bases between. Germline V lookup: CDR1 SGHTA, CDR2 FQGNSA. The CDR3 covers 14 residues. In DNA, the CDR3 is TGTGCCAGCAGACTCGACGGGAGCTCCTACGAGCAGTACTTC. Amino acid sequence: CASRLDGSSYEQYF.

This chain joins TRBV27 and TRBJ2-5, with TRBD2 matching 14 bases. Germline lookup yields CDR1 MNHEY and CDR2 SMNVEV (reference sequence). V lost 5 bases and J lost 4; bases outside the gene matches: 6. The CDR3 is made up of 16 amino acids. This CDR3 is CASSPRLAGGPETQYF. Written as DNA, the CDR3 is TGTGCCAGCAGTCCCCGACTAGCGGGGGGGCCAGAGACCCAGTACTTC.

This clonotype was counted many times. The chain recombines TRBV12-3 or TRBV12-4 with TRBJ1-1, with D possibly being TRBD1 (5 bases). V gave up 3 bases and J gave up 10 bases, with 12 bases separating them. The CDR3 totals 12 residues. CDR3 DNA sequence: TGTGCCAGCAGTTTTCGGGGGTTAGGAGCTTTCTTT. It translates to CASSFRGLGAFF.

This clonotype was observed a few times. The rearrangement joins TRBV11-2 to TRBJ2-5, with 10 bases lining up with TRBD2. Germline V gives CDR1 SGHAT, CDR2 FQNNGV. J lost 5 bases, V lost 3 bases, and 12 bases had no gene match. The CDR3 covers 17 residues. Written as DNA, the CDR3 is TGTGCCAGCAGCTTGGGAAGCGGGGGGGCCCGGGGCGAGACCCAGTACTTC. Its protein is CASSLGSGGARGETQYF.

The table lists this clonotype with many counts. This rearrangement joins TRBV27 to TRBJ1-5; TRBD1 matches at 7 bases. V lost 4 bases, J lost 7 bases, and 7 bases stayed unmatched. CDR1 and CDR2 (germline): MNHEY, SMNVEV (reference sequence). The CDR3 is 14 amino acids. Written as DNA, the CDR3 is TGTGCCAGCAGTTCCAGACAGGGCTGGCAGCCCCAGCATTTT. Its protein is CASSSRQGWQPQHF.

There are many counts of this clonotype. The chain links TRBV24-1 to TRBJ2-2, with D maybe TRBD1 (6 bases). The CDR3 spans 16 residues. Trimming stripped 3 bases from V and 1 base from J, with 11 bases between. CDR1 and CDR2 (germline): KGHDR, SFDVKD. The DNA of the CDR3 is TGTGCCACCAGTGATCCGGGACAACGGAACACCGGGGAGCTGTTTTTT. This translates into CATSDPGQRNTGELFF.

This clonotype has ten or more counts. This chain links TRBV2 with TRBJ1-1; 7 positions match TRBD1. Germline CDR1 is SNHLY and CDR2 is FYNNEI. Trimming took 8 bases from V and 4 from J; bases not matched to a gene: 10. This CDR3 has 14 residues. DNA for the CDR3: TGTGCCAGCTCGTTCACACAGGGGAGCACTGAAGCTTTCTTT. It is translated as CASSFTQGSTEAFF.

This clonotype was detected once. The chain links TRBV27 to TRBJ2-7; TRBD1 matches 7 bases. The CDR3 covers 13 residues. Germline V gene sequence: CDR1 MNHEY, CDR2 SMNVEV (reference sequence). Unmatched junction bases numbered 6, after V lost 5 bases and J lost 5 bases. The CDR3 reads CASSPDRQHEQYF. Written as DNA, the CDR3 is TGTGCCAGCAGTCCGGACAGGCAGCACGAGCAGTACTTC.

Many counts were recorded for this clonotype. The V call is TRBV6-5, the J call TRBJ2-2; 7 bases agree with TRBD2. J lost 6 bases, V lost 3 bases, and 4 bases had no gene match. Germline V gene lookup returns CDR1 MNHEY and CDR2 SVGAGI. CDR3 size: 14 residues. This chain's CDR3 is CASSYREVPGELFF. CDR3 DNA: TGTGCCAGCAGTTATCGGGAGGTCCCCGGGGAGCTGTTTTTT.

This clonotype was seen repeatedly, ten times or more. This chain joins TRBV10-2 and TRBJ2-7; TRBD2 might be the D (5 bases). V lost 7 bases to trimming and J lost 4 bases, with 14 bases between them. Germline CDR1 is WSHSY and CDR2 is SAAADI. The CDR3 loop spans 13 amino acids. CDR3 sequence (DNA): TGCGCCAGCACGGGGATGGCCGCGTACGAGCAGTACTTC. It encodes CASTGMAAYEQYF.

This clonotype has ten or more counts. The V gene is TRBV11-1, the J gene TRBJ2-2, with D possibly matching TRBD1 (6 bases). V was pared by 2 bases and J by 7 bases, with 11 bases between. Germline CDR1 SGHAT, CDR2 FQDESV (reference sequence). This CDR3 contains 14 residues. The CDR3 DNA reads TGTGCCAGCAGCTTACAGGGGTTGGGCGGGGAGCTGTTTTTT. This encodes CASSLQGLGGELFF.

Many counts were recorded for this clonotype. V gene TRBV6-1 combines with J gene TRBJ2-7; perhaps TRBD1 as D (5 bases). V lost 6 bases and J lost 0, with 12 bases in between. CDR3 length equals 14 residues. From germline, CDR1 is MNHNS and CDR2 SASEGT. CDR3 protein: CASRPRQSSYEQYF. In DNA, the CDR3 is TGTGCCAGCAGGCCCAGACAGAGCTCCTACGAGCAGTACTTC.

This clonotype occurred many times. V and J are TRBV20-1 and TRBJ2-5; 8 bases map to TRBD2. The CDR3 contains 16 residues. With V trimmed by 0 bases and J by 2 bases, 8 bases remained unmatched. Germline CDR1 DFQATT, CDR2 SNEGSKA (reference sequence). CDR3 loop: CSARDPGTRDQETQYF. For the CDR3, the DNA is TGCAGTGCTAGAGACCCCGGGACTAGGGATCAAGAGACCCAGTACTTC.

This chain uses TRBV19 with TRBJ1-5; possibly TRBD1 for D (5 bases). Per germline, CDR1 LNHDA and CDR2 SQIVND (reference sequence). The CDR3 contains 16 residues. The V end lost 7 bases, the J end lost 7 bases, and 23 bases lay between the germline ends. CDR3: CASNTPIGRGMQPQHF. The DNA for the CDR3 is TGTGCCAGTAACACCCCAATTGGGAGGGGTATGCAGCCCCAGCATTTT.

In its sample, this clonotype was seen many times. This chain links TRBV20-1 with TRBJ1-2; D uncertain. CDR3 length: 14 amino acids. V shed 1 base and J shed 3 bases, with 12 bases lying between them. The germline V gene has CDR1 DFQATT and CDR2 SNEGSKA (reference sequence). CDR3 protein: CSARGGEGYYGYTF. The CDR3 region has the DNA TGCAGTGCTAGAGGGGGAGAGGGCTACTATGGCTACACCTTC.

The J gene is TRBJ1-2, the V gene TRBV2; D gene ambiguous. V lost 5 bases, J lost 8 bases, and 9 bases lay in between. The CDR3 has 11 residues. Germline CDR1 and CDR2: SNHLY and FYNNEI. The chain's CDR3 is CASSPAGGYTF. CDR3 sequence (DNA): TGTGCCAGCAGTCCGGCGGGGGGCTACACCTTC. Full variable domain (outside the CDR3, taken from reference TRBV2 and TRBJ1-2): EPEVTQTPSHQVTQMGQEVILRCVPISNHLYFYWYRQILGQKVEFLVSFYNNEISEKSEIFDDQFSVERPDGSNFTLKIRSTKLEDSAMYFCASSPAGGYTFGSGTRLTVV.

This clonotype was recorded at least ten times. The chain couples TRBV11-2 to TRBJ1-2, with 10 nucleotides matching TRBD1. Germline CDR1 reads SGHAT; CDR2 reads FQNNGV. The CDR3 consists of 15 residues. J lost 0 bases, V lost 4 bases, and 2 bases had no gene match. The CDR3, as DNA: TGTGCCAGCAGCTATGACAGGGGGCCTAACTATGGCTACACCTTC. The encoded protein is CASSYDRGPNYGYTF. Full variable domain (remainder filled in from reference TRBV11-2 and TRBJ1-2): EAGVAQSPRYKIIEKRQSVAFWCNPISGHATLYWYQQILGQGPKLLIQFQNNGVVDDSQLPKDRFSAERLKGVDSTLKIQPAKLEDSAVYLCASSYDRGPNYGYTFGSGTRLTVV.

This clonotype was detected ten times or more. The CDR3, as DNA: TGTGCCAGCACCAAGACAGGGGCCGGGGAGCTGTTTTTT. This sequence encodes CASTKTGAGELFF. The rearrangement joins TRBV12-3 or TRBV12-4 to TRBJ2-2, with 8 bases identical to TRBD1. The CDR3 spans 13 residues. Germline trimming cut 7 bases from V and 6 bases from J; bases unmatched to any gene: 4.

Many counts were recorded for this clonotype. This chain uses TRBV6-1 with TRBJ1-2; D remains unclear. CDR1 and CDR2 from the germline V gene are MNHNS and SASEGT. The V end was cut by 5 bases, the J end by 2 bases, with 15 bases between. The CDR3 contains 15 residues. In nucleotides, the CDR3 is TGTGCCAGCAGTCCAGAAAGGGAGGGAAACTATGGCTACACCTTC. It yields the protein CASSPEREGNYGYTF.

This clonotype has a handful of counts. This rearrangement joins TRBV6-1 to TRBJ2-5; tentative D call: TRBD1 (6 bases). The CDR3 consists of 14 residues. The germline gives CDR1 MNHNS, CDR2 SASEGT. Trimming shortened V by 6 bases and J by 5 bases, and 16 bases separated the two germline ends. The CDR3 DNA reads as TGTGCCAGCAGCACAGGGTCAGAGGATGAGACCCAGTACTTC. The encoded protein is CASSTGSEDETQYF.